This TCR beta chain was obtained from a study of patients and donors after allogeneic stem cell transplantation. MiXCR, run by TCRdb on the RT-PCR reads, gives a single entry per CDR3 protein. This sample yields some 30,000 distinct CDR3 sequences, of which 37% are seen a single time; 76% belongs to the top ten. This CDR3 contains 17 residues. V shed 3 bases, J shed 4 bases, and the junction held 8 bases outside the gene matches. Germline-derived CDR1 and CDR2 are ENHRY and SYGVKD. The source material was blood, either unsorted or a sorted T cell fraction (not recorded which). This chain connects TRBV10-3 to TRBJ2-2, with 10 bases identical to TRBD1. This TCR derives from a human donor who was either an allogeneic HSCT recipient or a stem cell or donor lymphocyte infusion donor (not recorded which). It is not recorded whose cells these are; they may come from a transplant donor. CDR3 sequence (DNA): TGTGCCATCAGTGACCTGGGACAGGGGATTGCCACCGGGGAGCTGTTTTTT. Protein: CAISDLGQGIATGELFF.